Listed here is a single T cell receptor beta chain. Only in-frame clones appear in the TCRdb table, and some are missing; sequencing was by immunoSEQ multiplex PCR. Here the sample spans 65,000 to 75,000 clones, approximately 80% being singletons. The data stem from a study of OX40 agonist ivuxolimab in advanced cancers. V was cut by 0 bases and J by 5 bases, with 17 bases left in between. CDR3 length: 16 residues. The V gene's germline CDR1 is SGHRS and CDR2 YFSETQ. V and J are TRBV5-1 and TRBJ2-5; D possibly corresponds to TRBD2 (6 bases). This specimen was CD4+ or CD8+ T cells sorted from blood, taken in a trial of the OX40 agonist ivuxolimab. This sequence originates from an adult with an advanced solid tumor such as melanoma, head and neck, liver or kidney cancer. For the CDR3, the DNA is TGCGCCAGCAGCTTGGAGGGGACCCTCGGAGGGGAGACCCAGTACTTC. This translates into CASSLEGTLGGETQYF.